One sample yielded the 10 T cell receptor beta chains listed below, sequenced in a study of blood T cell repertoires in COVID-19. Here immunoSEQ multiplex PCR was the method, and the copy in TCRdb shows in-frame clones only, minus some. Of 16,000 or so clones listed, roughly nine tenths are singletons. Sequencing was done on a sample of peripheral blood. These receptors all stem from an elderly man with acute or convalescent COVID-19.

The CDR3 sequence: CASSPWQGGSNTEAFF. The CDR3 bases are TGTGCCAGCTCACCATGGCAGGGGGGATCGAACACTGAAGCTTTCTTT. The chain has TRBV18 and TRBJ1-1; 7 nucleotides agree with TRBD1. Germline trimming cut 2 bases from V and 1 base from J; bases unmatched to any gene: 7. Germline V gene sequence: CDR1 KGHSH, CDR2 LQKENI. CDR3 length: 16 amino acids.

The chain couples TRBV5-1 to TRBJ1-1, with a possible D match to TRBD1 (6 bases). Germline V gene sequence: CDR1 SGHRS, CDR2 YFSETQ. This CDR3 spans 16 amino acids. The ends were cut back, 2 bases at V and 2 bases at J, with 16 bases in the middle. The CDR3 DNA is TGCGCCAGCAGCTTCGCCGCCGGGACACTTAACACTGAAGCTTTCTTT. Translated, it gives CASSFAAGTLNTEAFF.

The chain combines TRBV29-1 with TRBJ1-4; 7 nucleotides match TRBD1. Germline V gene data show CDR1 as SQVTM and CDR2 as ANQGSEA. V lost 6 bases to trimming and J lost 3 bases; unmatched junction nucleotides: 4. CDR3 size: 13 residues. CDR3 in amino acids: CSVRQGANEKLFF. DNA of the CDR3: TGCAGCGTAAGACAGGGAGCTAATGAAAAACTGTTTTTT. Based on the CDR3 plus reference TRBV29-1 and TRBJ1-4, the full variable domain is SAVISQKPSRDICQRGTSLTIQCQVDSQVTMMFWYRQQPGQSLTLIATANQGSEATYESGFVIDKFPISRPNLTFSTLTVSNMSPEDSSIYLCSVRQGANEKLFFGSGTQLSVL.

V is TRBV2 and J is TRBJ2-1; 7 nucleotides agree with TRBD2. The germline V gene has CDR1 SNHLY and CDR2 FYNNEI. The V gene end was trimmed by 7 bases and the J gene end by 6 bases; junction bases not matched to a gene: 9. CDR3 size: 14 residues. For the CDR3, the DNA is TGTGCCAGCAATAGGCTAGCGGAGGGCAATGAGCAGTTCTTC. Translating it yields CASNRLAEGNEQFF.

This clone was seen a handful of times. The J gene is TRBJ1-1, the V gene TRBV6-5, with D perhaps matching TRBD1 (5 bases). CDR3 length: 14 residues. Germline V gives CDR1 MNHEY, CDR2 SVGAGI. Deletions cut 8 bases from V and 2 bases from J, with 15 bases between. In DNA, the CDR3 is TGTGCCAGCTCGCCTACATGGACAAACACTGAAGCTTTCTTT. It encodes CASSPTWTNTEAFF.

The CDR3 bases are TGTGCCAGCAGCCAAGATGAGGGGGGGAGTTCACCCCTCCACTTT. It yields the protein CASSQDEGGSSPLHF. The chain joins TRBV4-2 to TRBJ1-6; D is perhaps TRBD1 (6 bases). The CDR3 loop spans 15 amino acids. Per the germline V gene, CDR1 is LGHNA and CDR2 is YNFKEQ. V shed 0 bases and J shed 9 bases, with 12 bases lying between them.

The genes are TRBV7-9 and TRBJ2-2, with D possibly being TRBD1 (5 bases). Germline CDR1 is SEHNR and CDR2 is FQNEAQ (reference sequence). The CDR3 covers 14 residues. V was trimmed by 7 bases and J by 3 bases, leaving 12 bases between them. CDR3 sequence (DNA): TGTGCCAGCACCCCGCAGGGTTACACCGGGGAGCTGTTTTTT. It encodes CASTPQGYTGELFF. Looking up the rest from reference TRBV7-9 and TRBJ2-2 gives the full variable domain: DTGVSQNPRHKITKRGQNVTFRCDPISEHNRLYWYRQTLGQGPEFLTYFQNEAQLEKSRLLSDRFSAERPKGSFSTLEIQRTEQGDSAMYLCASTPQGYTGELFFGEGSRLTVL.

This chain uses TRBV27 with TRBJ1-5; 7 bases fit TRBD1. V lost 6 bases, J lost 4 bases, and 3 bases stayed unmatched. The CDR3 spans 13 residues. Germline lookup yields CDR1 MNHEY and CDR2 SMNVEV (reference sequence). Here the CDR3 reads CASSLGQNQPQHF. Here the CDR3 DNA reads TGTGCCAGCAGCCTGGGACAGAATCAGCCCCAGCATTTT.

The chain combines TRBV7-2 with TRBJ2-3, with D maybe TRBD1 (6 bases). The V end lost 3 bases, the J end lost 5 bases, and 6 bases lay between the germline ends. Germline V gene lookup returns CDR1 SGHTA and CDR2 FQGNSA. The CDR3 is made up of 12 amino acids. The CDR3 reads CASSFRGDTQYF. CDR3 sequence (DNA): TGTGCCAGCAGCTTCAGGGGAGATACGCAGTATTTT.

As DNA, the CDR3 is TGTGCCAGCACGGACAGTGGTACGAACACTGAAGCTTTCTTT. It codes for CASTDSGTNTEAFF. The chain uses TRBV6-6 and TRBJ1-1; a possible D gene is TRBD1 (6 bases). Germline V gene sequence: CDR1 MNHNY, CDR2 SVGAGI (reference sequence). The CDR3 runs 14 residues. The V end was cut by 7 bases, the J end by 1 base, with 13 bases between.